This T cell receptor (beta chain) was captured by sequencing in a study of early T cells in non-severe SARS-CoV-2 infection. Across the whole study: RNA in bulk from unsorted whole blood was sequenced, and chains were unpaired. Study-wide points: Matches to VDJdb favored anti-spike CD8 responses and missed private and CD4 specificities.

The CDR3 has 15 amino acids. Germline CDR1 DFQATT, CDR2 SNEGSKA (reference sequence). The V segment lost 6 bases and the J segment 4 bases; nucleotides outside the gene matches: 13. Attachment of unique molecular identifiers to individual cDNA molecules was performed. Via MiXCR, TCRdb re-called the 5' RACE reads, giving one row per CDR3 protein. The table has tens of thousands of distinct CDR3 sequences, 9.5% to 13% seen once. On this clonotype itself: Antigen specificity is unknown.

The chain carries TRBV20-1 and TRBJ2-3; 7 nucleotides match TRBD2. Sequenced: whole blood. The origin of this receptor is an adult who was a healthcare worker with PCR-confirmed SARS-CoV-2 infection or an uninfected control (not recorded which). DNA of the CDR3: TGCAGTGCCCCGAGCGGGAACACCGGGGCAGATACGCAGTATTTT. Protein product: CSAPSGNTGADTQYF.